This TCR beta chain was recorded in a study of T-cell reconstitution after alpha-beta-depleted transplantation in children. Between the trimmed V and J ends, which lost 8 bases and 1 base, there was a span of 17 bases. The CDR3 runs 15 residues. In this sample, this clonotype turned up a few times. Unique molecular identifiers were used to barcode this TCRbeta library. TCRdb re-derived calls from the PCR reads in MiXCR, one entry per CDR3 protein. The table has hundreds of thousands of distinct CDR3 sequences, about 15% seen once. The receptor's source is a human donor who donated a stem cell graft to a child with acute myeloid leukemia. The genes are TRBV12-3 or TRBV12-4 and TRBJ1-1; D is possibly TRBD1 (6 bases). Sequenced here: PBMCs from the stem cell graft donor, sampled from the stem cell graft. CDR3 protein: CASPSGARGNTEAFF. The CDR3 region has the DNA TGTGCCAGCCCGTCGGGCGCCAGGGGGAACACTGAAGCTTTCTTT.